A selection of T cell receptor beta chains follows, all from one sample in a study of T cells in Graves' hyperthyroidism and ophthalmopathy. TCRdb itself ran the multiplex PCR reads through MiXCR, one entry per CDR3 protein. The repertoire holds 75,000 to 100,000 distinct CDR3 sequences, with roughly 37% as singletons. The sample taken for sequencing was peripheral blood or thyroid tissue (not recorded which). These receptor sequences come from a woman aged 25-40 years with Graves' hyperthyroidism. Both conserved end residues are part of each CDR3. Fields, in order: V gene, D gene, J gene, CDR3 protein. The D gene is left open where the match is weak.

TRBV18,.,TRBJ1-1,CASSPQGGAAFF
TRBV6-1,.,TRBJ1-1,CASSEVSMNTEAFF
TRBV7-9,.,TRBJ2-2,CASLAWGRPTGELFF
TRBV5-1,.,TRBJ1-1,CASSLLGPGTEAFF
TRBV20-1,TRBD2,TRBJ2-7,CSASSVSSGRGYEQYF
TRBV10-2,TRBD2,TRBJ2-7,CASSVLAGQNEQYF
TRBV6-6,.,TRBJ1-6,CASSSANTIYNSPLHF
TRBV20-1,.,TRBJ1-5,CSAIRSNVNQPQHF
TRBV2,.,TRBJ1-3,CASSGDTTGNTIYF
TRBV5-8,.,TRBJ1-1,CASSSGRTNTEAFF
TRBV12-3/TRBV12-4,.,TRBJ2-3,CASSSAVPTDTQYF
TRBV6-6,TRBD2,TRBJ2-7,CASSGPGGHGYEQYF
TRBV20-1,TRBD1,TRBJ1-2,CSAGAGGAGGYTF
TRBV5-1,TRBD1,TRBJ2-3,CASSPRGQADTQYF
TRBV7-9,TRBD1,TRBJ2-5,CASSSKTGEETQYF
TRBV4-1,.,TRBJ1-4,CASSQDHRPTNEKLFF
TRBV10-3,TRBD1,TRBJ2-6,CATSPLDRGDDGANVLTF
TRBV15,.,TRBJ2-2,CATSSVSPRHGELFF
TRBV19,.,TRBJ2-5,CASSLGGQETQYF
TRBV12-3/TRBV12-4,TRBD1,TRBJ1-1,CASSAGTGMNTEAFF
TRBV2,.,TRBJ2-7,CASRDSLEQYF
TRBV3-1,.,TRBJ1-5,CASSQGGFLSAQHF
TRBV5-1,.,TRBJ1-5,CASSFRSNQPQHF
TRBV28,.,TRBJ2-7,CASNTGGTTYEQYF
TRBV18,.,TRBJ2-2,CASSQSTRGTGELFF
TRBV10-3,.,TRBJ1-4,CAISEGVRQPGNEKLFF
TRBV5-5,.,TRBJ2-3,CASSFYDTQYF
TRBV14,.,TRBJ2-5,CASSRGFQETQYF
TRBV6-5,TRBD1,TRBJ1-3,CASRFGQADGNTIYF
TRBV14,TRBD2,TRBJ2-2,CASSPSGSSTGELFF
TRBV12-3/TRBV12-4,.,TRBJ1-2,CASSPLGYGYTF